Following are 5 T cell receptor beta chains from one sample sequenced in a study of response to subunit inactivated influenza vaccine. One entry per CDR3 protein results from TCRdb running MiXCR on the RT-PCR reads. The sample has about 700,000 distinct CDR3 sequences, 14% seen once. Sequences were derived from PBMCs from blood, sampled 14 to 15 days before vaccination. These receptors came from a man aged 50 or older who received an inactivated influenza vaccine.

This clonotype came up a few times. The V call is TRBV29-1, the J call TRBJ2-3, with D uncertain. The length of the CDR3 is 14 residues. The V gene's germline CDR1 is SQVTM and CDR2 ANQGSEA. The germline V and J ends were trimmed by 5 bases and 0 bases, with 12 bases remaining between them. In DNA, the CDR3 is TGCAGCGTTCGTCGCGTAGCTAGCACAGATACGCAGTATTTT. This codes for CSVRRVASTDTQYF.

Only a few counts were recorded for this clonotype. This chain joins TRBV28 and TRBJ2-1; the match to TRBD2 covers 10 bases. The CDR3 extends over 17 amino acids. Germline V gene data show CDR1 as MDHEN and CDR2 as SYDVKM. The trim removed 2 bases at V and 2 bases at J, leaving 6 bases unmatched. This CDR3 reads CASSLVLLAGAYNEQFF. CDR3 bases: TGTGCCAGCAGTTTAGTTCTTCTAGCGGGGGCCTACAATGAGCAGTTCTTC.

A few counts support this clonotype. The chain couples TRBV2 to TRBJ2-4; D gene unclear. V dropped 6 bases and J dropped 1 base, with 7 bases sitting between them. Germline lookup yields CDR1 SNHLY and CDR2 FYNNEI. The CDR3 runs 13 residues. CDR3 region: CASSGAAKNIQYF. The CDR3 bases are TGTGCCAGCAGCGGTGCCGCCAAAAACATTCAGTACTTC.

This clonotype was seen a handful of times. Here the CDR3 DNA reads TGCGCCAGCAGCCAACTAGGGTCCGACGCCGGGGAGCTGTTTTTT. The encoded protein is CASSQLGSDAGELFF. The chain employs TRBV5-1 and TRBJ2-2, with D possibly TRBD2 on 5 matching bases. The CDR3 spans 15 residues. V dropped 4 bases and J dropped 6 bases, with 16 bases sitting between them. Germline CDR1 is SGHRS and CDR2 is YFSETQ.

This clonotype was seen a handful of times. The rearrangement uses TRBV20-1 and TRBJ1-5; D call uncertain. Germline lookup yields CDR1 DFQATT and CDR2 SNEGSKA (reference sequence). The ends were cut back, 5 bases at V and 3 bases at J, with 17 bases in the middle. This CDR3 has 15 amino acids. CDR3 amino acids: CSAHSDGRLNQPQHF. The CDR3 DNA is TGCAGTGCTCACTCGGATGGCAGGCTCAATCAGCCCCAGCATTTT.